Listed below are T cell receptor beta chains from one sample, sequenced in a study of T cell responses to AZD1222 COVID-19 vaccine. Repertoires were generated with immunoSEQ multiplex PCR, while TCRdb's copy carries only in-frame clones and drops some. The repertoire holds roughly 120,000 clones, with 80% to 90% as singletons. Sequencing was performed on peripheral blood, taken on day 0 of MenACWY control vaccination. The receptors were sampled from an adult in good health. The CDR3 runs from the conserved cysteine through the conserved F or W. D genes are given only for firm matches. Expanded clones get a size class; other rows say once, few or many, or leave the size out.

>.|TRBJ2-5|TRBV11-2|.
TGTGCCAGCAGCTTTGGACGGAGTTGGGAGACCCAGTACTTC
CASSFGRSWETQYF
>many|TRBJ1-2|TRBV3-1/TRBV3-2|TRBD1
TGTGCCAGCAGCTACTCGACAGGGGGCGCTTATGGCTACACCTTC
CASSYSTGGAYGYTF
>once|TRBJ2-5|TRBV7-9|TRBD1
TGTGCCAGCAGCCTAAACCTCGGCACAGGGGGCTCAGAGACCCAGTACTTC
CASSLNLGTGGSETQYF
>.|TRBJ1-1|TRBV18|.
TGTGCCAGCTCACCACTATCGAGGGTGAACACTGAAGCTTTCTTT
CASSPLSRVNTEAFF
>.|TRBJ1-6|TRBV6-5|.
TGTGCCAGCAGTTATGGGGATACAGGGTATAATTCACCCCTCCACTTT
CASSYGDTGYNSPLHF
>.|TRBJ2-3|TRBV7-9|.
TGTGCCAGCAGCTTTCAGGGTGCAGATACGCAGTATTTT
CASSFQGADTQYF
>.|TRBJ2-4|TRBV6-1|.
TGTGCCAGCAGTGAAGCGGCGCCCGAGAATATTCAGTACTTC
CASSEAAPENIQYF
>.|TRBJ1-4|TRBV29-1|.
TGCAGCGTTGAAGCCCCGGCGGGGGAAAAACTGTTTTTT
CSVEAPAGEKLFF
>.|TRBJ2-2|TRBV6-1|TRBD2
TGTGCCAGCAGTGCGATCGCTAGCGGGGGGGCCTGGAGGGTCACCGGGGAGCTGTTTTTT
CASSAIASGGAWRVTGELFF
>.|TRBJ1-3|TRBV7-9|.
TGTGCCAGCAGCTTGGACACCAGGTGGGCTGGAAACACCATATATTTT
CASSLDTRWAGNTIYF
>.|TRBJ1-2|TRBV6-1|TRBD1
TGTGCCAGCAGTGAAGTCTGGGCAGGGGGGCTCTATGGCTACACCTTC
CASSEVWAGGLYGYTF